A single sample is the source of the 8 T cell receptor beta chains below, sequenced in a study of shared clonotypes between healthy human individuals. This table comes from immunoSEQ multiplex PCR, and its TCRdb copy is limited to in-frame clones, with some not included. This table holds roughly 490,000 clones, around 80% found once. Input material: PBMCs. The receptor set was obtained from a woman in her thirties or forties in good health. Some clones in this sample may be carry-over from other donors' samples.

This chain uses TRBV6-6 with TRBJ2-1; 11 bases agree with TRBD2. The CDR3 covers 15 residues. In germline, CDR1 is MNHNY, CDR2 SVGAGI (reference sequence). V was pared by 5 bases and J by 4 bases, with 4 bases of the junction left unmatched. CDR3: CASSQTSGTYNEQFF. The CDR3 DNA sequence: TGTGCCAGCAGTCAGACTAGCGGGACGTACAATGAGCAGTTCTTC.

This rearrangement joins TRBV30 to TRBJ2-1; 9 bases line up with TRBD2. CDR3 length: 14 amino acids. V shed 1 base, J shed 9 bases, and the junction held 7 bases outside the gene matches. Germline values: CDR1 GTSNPN, CDR2 SVGIG (reference sequence). CDR3 nucleotide sequence: TGTGCCTGGAGTGGTAGCGGGAGATTTGGTGAGCAGTTCTTC. It is translated as CAWSGSGRFGEQFF. Looking up the rest from reference TRBV30 and TRBJ2-1 gives the full variable domain: SQTIHQWPATLVQPVGSPLSLECTVEGTSNPNLYWYRQAAGRGLQLLFYSVGIGQISSEVPQNLSASRPQDRQFILSSKKLLLSDSGFYLCAWSGSGRFGEQFFGPGTRLTVL.

This chain links TRBV28 with TRBJ1-6, with D hard to call. Germline-derived CDR1 and CDR2 are MDHEN and SYDVKM. The V end lost 5 bases, the J end lost 7 bases, and 6 bases lay between the germline ends. CDR3 size: 12 residues. The CDR3 DNA reads as TGTGCCAGCAGTACTCAGAATTCACCCCTCCACTTT. It codes for CASSTQNSPLHF.

The chain is built from TRBV10-3 and TRBJ2-1; D is ambiguous. The CDR3 extends over 15 amino acids. Germline V CDR1 and CDR2: ENHRY, SYGVKD. V gave up 10 bases and J gave up 0 bases, with 16 bases separating them. CDR3 bases: TGTGCCACCACTCCTAGGGTCCCCTCCTACAATGAGCAGTTCTTC. As protein: CATTPRVPSYNEQFF.

The CDR3 loop reads CASSTGISNYGYTF. The CDR3, as DNA: TGTGCCAGCAGCACCGGAATAAGCAACTATGGCTACACCTTC. This chain joins TRBV28 and TRBJ1-2; no reliable D call. V dropped 6 bases and J dropped 2 bases, with 13 bases sitting between them. This CDR3 region has 14 residues. Germline lookup yields CDR1 MDHEN and CDR2 SYDVKM.

The rearrangement uses TRBV28 and TRBJ2-3, with a possible D match to TRBD1 (6 bases). This CDR3 comprises 19 residues. The V end was cut by 6 bases, the J end by 2 bases, with 27 bases between. The germline V gene has CDR1 MDHEN and CDR2 SYDVKM. In nucleotides, the CDR3 is TGTGCCAGCAGCCATCCCGACGGGATAGCTATGGGGGCCACAGATACGCAGTATTTT. It is translated as CASSHPDGIAMGATDTQYF.

The rearrangement links TRBV19 to TRBJ2-3, with 13 bases lining up with TRBD2. This CDR3 has 15 residues. Germline CDR1 is LNHDA and CDR2 is SQIVND (reference sequence). J lost 4 bases, V lost 5 bases, and 3 bases had no gene match. Here the CDR3 reads CASSGLAGVSDTQYF. CDR3 DNA sequence: TGTGCCAGTAGTGGACTAGCGGGAGTTTCAGATACGCAGTATTTT.

The chain couples TRBV7-9 to TRBJ1-1; 7 bases are a match to TRBD1. The CDR3 spans 14 residues. Losses at the gene ends were 5 bases for V and 5 bases for J; bases not matched to a gene: 8. Germline loops: CDR1 SEHNR, CDR2 FQNEAQ (reference sequence). The chain's CDR3 is CASSRDRVGTEAFF. CDR3 DNA sequence: TGTGCCAGCAGCCGCGACAGGGTCGGAACTGAAGCTTTCTTT. Complete variable domain (other parts from reference TRBV7-9 and TRBJ1-1): DTGVSQNPRHKITKRGQNVTFRCDPISEHNRLYWYRQTLGQGPEFLTYFQNEAQLEKSRLLSDRFSAERPKGSFSTLEIQRTEQGDSAMYLCASSRDRVGTEAFFGQGTRLTVV.